This TCR beta chain was found in a study of blood T cell repertoires in COVID-19. Using immunoSEQ multiplex PCR, the repertoire was profiled, and TCRdb retains in-frame clones only, with some absent. The table shows around 70,000 clones, with 70% to 75% occurring only once. This clone turned up a few times. CDR3 length: 15 residues. Per the germline V gene, CDR1 is SEHNR and CDR2 is FQNEAQ (reference sequence). J lost 1 base, V lost 11 bases, and 12 bases had no gene match. The material sequenced was peripheral blood. This receptor was taken from a man in his sixties or seventies with acute or convalescent COVID-19. V gene TRBV7-9 combines with J gene TRBJ1-1, with 8 bases lining up with TRBD1. In DNA, the CDR3 is TGTGCCGGAAGGGGGGACAGGCCACCGAACACTGAAGCTTTCTTT. This translates into CAGRGDRPPNTEAFF. The full variable domain, rest sourced from reference TRBV7-9 and TRBJ1-1, is DTGVSQNPRHKITKRGQNVTFRCDPISEHNRLYWYRQTLGQGPEFLTYFQNEAQLEKSRLLSDRFSAERPKGSFSTLEIQRTEQGDSAMYLCAGRGDRPPNTEAFFGQGTRLTVV.